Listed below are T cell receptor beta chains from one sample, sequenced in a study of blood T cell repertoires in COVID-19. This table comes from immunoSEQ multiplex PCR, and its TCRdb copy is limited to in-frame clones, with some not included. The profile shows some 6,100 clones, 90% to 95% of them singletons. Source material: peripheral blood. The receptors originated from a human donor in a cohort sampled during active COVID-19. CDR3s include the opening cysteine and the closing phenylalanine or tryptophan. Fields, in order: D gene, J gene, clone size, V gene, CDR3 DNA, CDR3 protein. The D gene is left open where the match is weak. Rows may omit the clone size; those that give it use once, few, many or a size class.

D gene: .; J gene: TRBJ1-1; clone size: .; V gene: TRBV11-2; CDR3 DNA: TGTGCCAGCAGGGGGGGGAGCATGAACACTGAAGCTTTCTTT; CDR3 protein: CASRGGSMNTEAFF
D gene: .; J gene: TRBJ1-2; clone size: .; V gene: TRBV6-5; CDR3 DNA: TGTGCCAGCGGAGAGGTCGCGAATGGCTACACCTTC; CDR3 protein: CASGEVANGYTF
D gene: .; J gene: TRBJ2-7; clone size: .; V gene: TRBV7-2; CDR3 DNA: TGTGCCAGCAGGGCGGACTACGGATCGGAGAACGAGCAGTACTTC; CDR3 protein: CASRADYGSENEQYF
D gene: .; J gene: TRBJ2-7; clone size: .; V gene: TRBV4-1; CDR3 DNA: TGCGCCAGCAGCCATATCCCGGGACACCCCTCCTACGAGCAGTACTTC; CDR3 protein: CASSHIPGHPSYEQYF
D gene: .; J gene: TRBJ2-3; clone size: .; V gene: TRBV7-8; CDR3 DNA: TGTGCCAGCAGCTCGATAACCGGGACAATCTGGTATTTT; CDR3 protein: CASSSITGTIWYF
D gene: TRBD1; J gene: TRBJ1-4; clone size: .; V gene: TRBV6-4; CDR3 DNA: TGTGCCAGCAGTCGGACAGGGTCTACGAATGAAAAACTGTTTTTT; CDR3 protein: CASSRTGSTNEKLFF
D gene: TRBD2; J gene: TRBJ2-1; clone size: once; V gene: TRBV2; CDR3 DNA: TGTGCCAGCAGTACTGGGACTAGCGGGCTCATAAAGAATGAGCAGTTCTTC; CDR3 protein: CASSTGTSGLIKNEQFF
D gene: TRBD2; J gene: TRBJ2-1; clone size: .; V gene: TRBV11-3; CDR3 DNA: TGTGCCAGCAGCTTAGTAGCCGGGACTAGCGGGAGCTCCTACAATGAGCAGTTCTTC; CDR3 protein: CASSLVAGTSGSSYNEQFF
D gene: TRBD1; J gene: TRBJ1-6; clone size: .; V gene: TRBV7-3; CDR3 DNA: TGTGCCAGCAGCGCTAGACAGGGGGCGAATTCACCCCTCCACTTT; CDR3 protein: CASSARQGANSPLHF
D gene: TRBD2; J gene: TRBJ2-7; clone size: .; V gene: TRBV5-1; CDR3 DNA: TGCGCCAGCAGCTTGGAGGCTAGCGGGAACGAGCAGTACTTC; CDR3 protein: CASSLEASGNEQYF